The 25 T cell receptor beta chains presented below share a single source sample, sequenced in a study of regulatory T cells in long-lasting Graves disease. Investigators prepared the TCR beta libraries by applying iRepertoire HTBI primers and Arm-PCR of CDR3 regions. TCRdb reanalysed the multiplex PCR reads using MiXCR and keeps one entry per CDR3 protein. The sample lists 450,000 to 700,000 distinct CDR3 sequences; roughly 14% were seen once. Time point reported: newly diagnosed GD, antithyroid drugs for less than 3 months. PBMC RNA served as the TCR library source. The data were also submitted as part of a second study, on T cells in Graves' hyperthyroidism and ophthalmopathy.

The starting material was peripheral blood mononuclear cells (PBMCs), obtained at new diagnosis, from a patient treated with antithyroid drugs. The receptors were gathered from a young man with Graves disease.

This clonotype was picked up many times. The genes are TRBV2 and TRBJ1-1; no clear D gene. Trimming removed 7 bases from V and 4 bases from J, with 10 bases in between. The length of the CDR3 is 12 residues. Germline V gene sequence: CDR1 SNHLY, CDR2 FYNNEI. For the CDR3, the DNA is TGTGCCAGCATTAGGACGGGCACTGAAGCTTTCTTT. Amino acids: CASIRTGTEAFF.

This clonotype showed up many times. The J gene is TRBJ2-1, the V gene TRBV5-1; D not certain. Germline V gives CDR1 SGHRS, CDR2 YFSETQ. V lost 0 bases, J lost 10 bases, and 11 bases lay in between. CDR3 length equals 13 residues. CDR3 sequence: CASSLEWAAEQFF. CDR3 DNA sequence: TGCGCCAGCAGCTTGGAGTGGGCCGCGGAGCAGTTCTTC.

This clonotype was observed a handful of times. This chain uses TRBV19 with TRBJ2-2; TRBD2 agrees at 11 bases. The CDR3 loop spans 18 amino acids. V gave up 3 bases and J gave up 4 bases; unmatched junction bases: 10. CDR1 and CDR2 from the germline V gene are LNHDA and SQIVND (reference sequence). CDR3 in amino acids: CASSILAGGPGVTGELFF. In DNA, the CDR3 is TGTGCCAGTAGTATTTTAGCGGGAGGGCCCGGGGTCACCGGGGAGCTGTTTTTT.

This clonotype was counted many times. The chain employs TRBV29-1 and TRBJ1-2, with D maybe TRBD1 (5 bases). Germline CDR1 and CDR2: SQVTM and ANQGSEA. The CDR3 has 13 residues. The V gene lost 5 bases and the J gene lost 5 bases, with 15 bases spanning the gap. The CDR3 DNA is TGCAGCGTTTGGGACCTGGGGGAGTATGGCTACACCTTC. The encoded protein is CSVWDLGEYGYTF.

There are many counts of this clonotype. This chain joins TRBV7-2 and TRBJ2-3; D tentatively reads TRBD1 or TRBD2 (6 bases each). The germline V gene has CDR1 SGHTA and CDR2 FQGNSA. The CDR3 contains 15 residues. The V end lost 4 bases, the J end lost 2 bases, and 13 bases lay between the germline ends. The CDR3 protein is CASSYRRGTTDTQYF. The CDR3 DNA sequence: TGTGCCAGCAGCTATCGGAGGGGGACCACAGATACGCAGTATTTT.

The chain couples TRBV12-3 or TRBV12-4 to TRBJ2-3; no clear D gene. Trimming pared 6 bases from V and 4 bases from J, leaving 8 bases between. CDR3 length: 12 residues. In DNA, the CDR3 is TGTGCCAGCAGGCCCGGATCAGATACGCAGTATTTT. It codes for CASRPGSDTQYF.

V usage is TRBV20-1 and J usage is TRBJ1-5, with D perhaps matching TRBD1 (5 bases). The CDR3 is made up of 18 amino acids. Deletions cut 4 bases from V and 1 base from J, with 23 bases between. Germline CDR1 is DFQATT and CDR2 is SNEGSKA (reference sequence). CDR3 nucleotide sequence: TGCAGTGCTATTTTTATCCGGGGCGGGCCATTGAGCAATCAGCCCCAGCATTTT. This codes for CSAIFIRGGPLSNQPQHF.

The chain employs TRBV6-1 and TRBJ1-2; a weak D match, TRBD1 (5 bases). CDR3 length equals 12 residues. Germline lookup yields CDR1 MNHNS and CDR2 SASEGT. V was cut by 6 bases and J by 4 bases, with 9 bases left in between. The CDR3 sequence: CASRGHTYGYTF. In DNA, the CDR3 is TGTGCCAGCAGAGGACATACCTATGGCTACACCTTC.

This clonotype was seen more than once but under ten times. The chain employs TRBV19 and TRBJ1-3, with unresolved D. This CDR3 is 16 amino acids long. V was clipped by 2 bases and J by 4 bases, with 15 bases between them. In germline, CDR1 is LNHDA, CDR2 SQIVND (reference sequence). The chain's CDR3 is CASSIILRRSGNTIYF. DNA for the CDR3: TGTGCCAGTAGTATAATTCTACGACGATCCGGAAACACCATATATTTT.

The chain uses TRBV7-8 and TRBJ2-6, with D hard to call. The CDR3 runs to 19 residues. Germline V lookup: CDR1 SGHVS, CDR2 FQNEAQ. Between the trimmed V and J ends, which lost 2 bases and 0 bases, there was a span of 17 bases. CDR3 region: CASSLFDPDYLSGANVLTF. Written as DNA, the CDR3 is TGTGCCAGCAGCTTATTTGACCCGGATTACCTCTCTGGGGCCAACGTCCTGACTTTC.

The chain combines TRBV14 with TRBJ2-7; 7 nucleotides align to TRBD2. This CDR3 has 14 residues. The V gene end was trimmed by 8 bases and the J gene end by 3 bases; junction bases not matched to a gene: 10. CDR1 and CDR2 (germline): SGHDN, FVKESK. CDR3 bases: TGTGCCAGCCCGGGGCGGGAGATGGGCTACGAGCAGTACTTC. It translates to CASPGREMGYEQYF.

This clonotype was seen repeatedly, ten times or more. The CDR3 region is CASSLIGPTETQYF. The CDR3 region has the DNA TGTGCCAGCAGTCTTATTGGTCCGACGGAGACCCAGTACTTC. V gene TRBV5-5 combines with J gene TRBJ2-5; the D is unclear. Germline assignment: CDR1 SGHKS and CDR2 YYEKEE (reference sequence). The CDR3 spans 14 residues. The V end lost 5 bases, the J end lost 5 bases, and 16 bases lay between the germline ends.

About this clonotype itself: Just one base apart from a much larger clone, this may be a read error. The CDR3 carries no conserved terminal phenylalanine or tryptophan, so it likely arises from a read error. The CDR3 DNA is TGCAGTGCTTCGGACACCTTCTCCTACGAGCAGTACCTC. Its protein product is CSASDTFSYEQYL. The V gene is TRBV20-1, the J gene TRBJ2-7, with D perhaps matching TRBD1 (5 bases). CDR1 and CDR2 (germline): DFQATT, SNEGSKA (reference sequence). This CDR3 spans 13 amino acids. The V end was cut by 5 bases, the J end by 0 bases, with 11 bases between.

A note on this clonotype: Given a much more abundant clone one base away, this may be a read error. The chain uses TRBV12-3 or TRBV12-4 and TRBJ1-4; 7 positions match TRBD1. The CDR3 consists of 14 residues. J was trimmed by 7 bases and V by 3 bases; bases with no gene match: 5. CDR3 sequence: CASSLRDRTEKLFF. Written as DNA, the CDR3 is TGTGCCAGCAGTTTGAGGGACAGAACTGAAAAACTGTTTTTT.

The table lists this clonotype with many counts. The chain employs TRBV7-9 and TRBJ2-3; tentatively, D is TRBD2 (5 bases). V lost 7 bases and J 6 bases, leaving 17 bases between the germline ends. The CDR3 has 14 residues. CDR1 and CDR2 (germline): SEHNR, FQNEAQ (reference sequence). The CDR3 nucleotides read TGTGCCAGCATCGCGGGCCAACAACGGGATACGCAGTATTTT. This gives the protein CASIAGQQRDTQYF.

The sample holds many counts of this clonotype. The rearrangement joins TRBV30 to TRBJ1-2; D remains ambiguous. The CDR3 spans 11 residues. Germline CDR1 GTSNPN, CDR2 SVGIG (reference sequence). The V gene lost 2 bases and the J gene lost 1 base, with 2 bases spanning the gap. CDR3 nucleotides: TGTGCCTGGAGTTTTAACTATGGCTACACCTTC. This gives the protein CAWSFNYGYTF.

The table lists this clonotype with many counts. The chain links TRBV9 to TRBJ1-1; D call uncertain. The V gene's germline CDR1 is SGDLS and CDR2 YYNGEE. The V end was cut by 0 bases, the J end by 1 base, with 7 bases between. This CDR3 contains 14 residues. CDR3 loop: CASSVAVRNTEAFF. The CDR3, as DNA: TGTGCCAGCAGCGTAGCAGTTAGGAACACTGAAGCTTTCTTT. The full variable domain, completed using reference TRBV9 and TRBJ1-1, is DSGVTQTPKHLITATGQRVTLRCSPRSGDLSVYWYQQSLDQGLQFLIQYYNGEERAKGNILERFSAQQFPDLHSELNLSSLELGDSALYFCASSVAVRNTEAFFGQGTRLTVV.

A single count supports this clonotype. The likely explanation is a read error, given a far larger clone one base away. The gene calls are TRBV7-8 and TRBJ1-5; D may be TRBD1 (5 bases). Trimming left V 6 bases short and J 6 bases short, with 12 bases between. The CDR3 is 13 residues long. In germline, CDR1 is SGHVS, CDR2 FQNEAQ. This chain's CDR3 is CASRAGRAQPQHF. For the CDR3, the DNA is TGTGCCAGCAGGGCCGGCAGGGCTCAGCCCCAGCATTTT.

This clonotype was seen repeatedly, ten times or more. This chain uses TRBV6-2 or TRBV6-3 with TRBJ1-6; 8 nucleotides align to TRBD1. The V and J ends lost 5 bases and 6 bases, in that order; junction bases with no gene match: 9. The CDR3 has 16 amino acids. Germline V gives CDR1 MNHEY, CDR2 SVGEGT. The CDR3 is CASSTQGGQANSPLHF. CDR3 in DNA: TGTGCCAGCAGTACCCAAGGGGGACAGGCTAATTCACCCCTCCACTTT.

CDR3 nucleotide sequence: TGTGCCAGTAGTATAAAAGGGGACACCTACGAGCAGTACTTC. Translated: CASSIKGDTYEQYF. The V call is TRBV19, the J call TRBJ2-7; possibly TRBD1 for D (6 bases). The CDR3 runs 14 residues. V lost 2 bases, J lost 2 bases, and 10 bases lay in between. CDR1 and CDR2 (germline): LNHDA, SQIVND (reference sequence).

This clonotype was picked up many times. This chain's CDR3 is CAWSVLRGPETQYF. CDR3 DNA: TGTGCCTGGAGTGTACTTCGAGGGCCTGAGACCCAGTACTTC. The chain joins TRBV30 to TRBJ2-5, with D possibly being TRBD2 (5 bases). The V and J ends lost 0 bases and 5 bases respectively, with 13 bases between them. Germline CDR1 reads GTSNPN; CDR2 reads SVGIG (reference sequence). The length of the CDR3 is 14 residues.

This clonotype was seen many times. This chain uses TRBV2 with TRBJ2-5; 15 nucleotides align to TRBD2. Losses at the gene ends were 5 bases for V and 4 bases for J; bases not matched to a gene: 5. This CDR3 is built from 16 residues. The V gene's germline CDR1 is SNHLY and CDR2 FYNNEI. DNA for the CDR3: TGTGCCAGCAGTCTCGGACTAGCGGGAGGGGCAGAGACCCAGTACTTC. Its protein product is CASSLGLAGGAETQYF.

This clonotype was seen at least ten times. The chain has TRBV2 and TRBJ2-7; D is unclear. The V end lost 7 bases, the J end lost 2 bases, and 12 bases lay between the germline ends. There are 13 residues in the CDR3. The germline gives CDR1 SNHLY, CDR2 FYNNEI. The CDR3 nucleotides are TGTGCCAGCAACGAAGGGTGGCCCTACGAGCAGTACTTC. Translated: CASNEGWPYEQYF.

This clonotype was seen ten or more times. The genes are TRBV24-1 and TRBJ2-5; TRBD2 aligns across 7 bases. V was clipped by 6 bases and J by 1 base; unmatched bases: 4. The germline CDR1 and CDR2 sequences are KGHDR and SFDVKD. The CDR3 runs to 14 residues. The CDR3 DNA sequence: TGTGCCACCAGTACCGGGGGGTCCCAAGAGACCCAGTACTTC. Translation: CATSTGGSQETQYF.

This clonotype was seen many times. V gene TRBV7-9 combines with J gene TRBJ2-2, with a tentative D call TRBD2 (6 bases). The germline V gene encodes CDR1 SEHNR and CDR2 FQNEAQ (reference sequence). This CDR3 is built from 17 residues. With 3 bases removed from V and 0 bases from J, the gap between germline ends came to 14 bases. CDR3 sequence reads: CASSLSGLRSNTGELFF. The CDR3 coding sequence is TGTGCCAGCAGCTTGAGCGGGTTGCGGTCGAACACCGGGGAGCTGTTTTTT.